The 21 T cell receptor beta chains presented below share a single source sample, sequenced in a study of patients and donors after allogeneic stem cell transplantation. TCRdb fed the RT-PCR reads into MiXCR, producing one record per CDR3 protein. The sample yields 150,000 to 200,000 distinct CDR3 sequences, 24% seen once. Sequencing was carried out using blood, either unsorted or a sorted T cell fraction (not recorded which). These receptors were obtained from a human donor who was either an allogeneic HSCT recipient or a stem cell or donor lymphocyte infusion donor (not recorded which). It is not recorded whose cells these are; they may come from a transplant donor.

A single count supports this clonotype. This chain connects TRBV19 to TRBJ1-1; D remains ambiguous. CDR1 and CDR2 from the germline V gene are LNHDA and SQIVND (reference sequence). The CDR3 is 15 residues long. Trimming removed 0 bases from V and 3 bases from J, with 11 bases in between. This chain's CDR3 is CASSIEGGAHTEAFF. CDR3 DNA: TGTGCCAGTAGTATAGAAGGAGGAGCTCACACTGAAGCTTTCTTT.

The rearrangement uses TRBV20-1 and TRBJ1-2; D call uncertain. V was cut by 6 bases and J by 0 bases, with 14 bases left in between. The CDR3 loop spans 14 amino acids. Germline-derived CDR1 and CDR2 are DFQATT and SNEGSKA (reference sequence). The CDR3 loop reads CSAPGGRANYGYTF. CDR3 bases: TGCAGTGCCCCCGGAGGGAGAGCTAACTATGGCTACACCTTC.

The CDR3 reads CSAGTGVYDTIYF. As DNA, the CDR3 is TGCAGTGCTGGAACAGGGGTCTACGACACCATATATTTT. The chain uses TRBV20-1 and TRBJ1-3; 7 positions agree with TRBD1. The germline gives CDR1 DFQATT, CDR2 SNEGSKA (reference sequence). CDR3 length equals 13 residues. Unmatched junction bases numbered 9, after V lost 5 bases and J lost 8 bases.

V and J are TRBV20-1 and TRBJ2-2, with D possibly being TRBD1 (5 bases). Trimming removed 3 bases from V and 2 bases from J, with 13 bases in between. The CDR3 totals 15 residues. CDR1 and CDR2 from the germline V gene are DFQATT and SNEGSKA (reference sequence). CDR3 amino acids: CSASLGHLNTGELFF. In nucleotides, the CDR3 is TGCAGTGCTAGCCTCGGACACCTCAACACCGGGGAGCTGTTTTTT.

This clonotype was detected only a few times. This chain connects TRBV29-1 to TRBJ2-7; D not certain. This CDR3 has 13 amino acids. From germline, CDR1 is SQVTM and CDR2 ANQGSEA. Deletions cut 3 bases from V and 2 bases from J, with 11 bases between. For the CDR3, the DNA is TGCAGCGTTGAGACAAGCGAGACCTACGAGCAGTACTTC. Protein: CSVETSETYEQYF.

The rearrangement links TRBV5-5 to TRBJ1-4; D is unresolved. This CDR3 is 13 amino acids long. Germline V gene sequence: CDR1 SGHKS, CDR2 YYEKEE (reference sequence). V was pared by 6 bases and J by 8 bases, with 14 bases between. In DNA, the CDR3 is TGTGCCAGCACCATTTGGTTCGGCGAAAAACTGTTTTTT. Residues: CASTIWFGEKLFF.

The chain carries TRBV9 and TRBJ2-7; weak D call: TRBD1 (5 bases). V was shortened by 0 bases and J by 2 bases, with 9 bases between the two germline ends. The CDR3 has 14 amino acids. The germline V gene has CDR1 SGDLS and CDR2 YYNGEE. DNA for the CDR3: TGTGCCAGCAGCGTAGACCAGGGCCCCTACGAGCAGTACTTC. Translation: CASSVDQGPYEQYF. Full variable domain (missing parts from reference TRBV9 and TRBJ2-7): DSGVTQTPKHLITATGQRVTLRCSPRSGDLSVYWYQQSLDQGLQFLIQYYNGEERAKGNILERFSAQQFPDLHSELNLSSLELGDSALYFCASSVDQGPYEQYFGPGTRLTVT.

The chain combines TRBV20-1 with TRBJ2-7; 7 positions match TRBD1. In germline, CDR1 is DFQATT, CDR2 SNEGSKA (reference sequence). The V and J ends lost 4 bases and 0 bases, in that order; junction bases with no gene match: 6. This CDR3 region has 14 residues. CDR3 sequence: CSAMNEGASYEQYF. DNA for the CDR3: TGCAGTGCTATGAATGAGGGGGCCTCCTACGAGCAGTACTTC.

This clonotype showed up just a few times. The chain recombines TRBV12-3 or TRBV12-4 with TRBJ1-2; 7 bases are a match to TRBD1. Trimming cost V 7 bases and J 2 bases; bases outside gene matches: 10. The CDR3 spans 15 residues. The chain's CDR3 is CASTMVDRTNYGYTF. The CDR3 coding sequence is TGTGCCAGCACCATGGTGGACAGGACGAACTATGGCTACACCTTC.

This clonotype showed up just a few times. The CDR3 reads CASTPTLSMETQYF. The CDR3 DNA follows: TGTGCCAGCACCCCGACTCTTAGCATGGAGACCCAGTACTTC. The rearrangement links TRBV12-3 or TRBV12-4 to TRBJ2-5, with D hard to call. The CDR3 is 14 residues long. Trimming shortened V by 7 bases and J by 5 bases, and 17 bases separated the two germline ends.

Only a few counts were recorded for this clonotype. The genes are TRBV7-9 and TRBJ1-1, with D perhaps TRBD1 (6 bases). Trimming cost V 3 bases and J 4 bases, with 12 bases left between them. Germline loops: CDR1 SEHNR, CDR2 FQNEAQ (reference sequence). The CDR3 spans 14 residues. Here the CDR3 reads CASSFAGHFTEAFF. CDR3 DNA: TGTGCCAGCAGCTTTGCGGGACACTTCACTGAAGCTTTCTTT.

In its sample, this clonotype was seen many times. The chain uses TRBV6-1 and TRBJ1-2, with a possible D match to TRBD1 (6 bases). Germline loops: CDR1 MNHNS, CDR2 SASEGT. V was pared by 7 bases and J by 2 bases, with 11 bases between. The CDR3 contains 13 residues. As DNA, the CDR3 is TGTGCCAGCACCTTAGACAGGAACTATGGCTACACCTTC. Translation: CASTLDRNYGYTF.

V gene TRBV19 combines with J gene TRBJ2-1; D not resolved. The length of the CDR3 is 14 residues. The germline V gene has CDR1 LNHDA and CDR2 SQIVND (reference sequence). Trimming took off 5 bases at V and 6 bases at J, with 14 bases between the two ends. The CDR3 DNA sequence: TGTGCCAGTAGTGCTCCGGGCACAGTCAATGAGCAGTTCTTC. Translation gives CASSAPGTVNEQFF.

The V and J genes are TRBV5-1 and TRBJ2-1, with D hard to call. Germline CDR1 reads SGHRS; CDR2 reads YFSETQ. Deletions cut 1 base from V and 3 bases from J, with 11 bases between. CDR3 length equals 15 residues. The CDR3: CASSLRGGVYNEQFF. The DNA of the CDR3 is TGCGCCAGCAGCTTGCGAGGCGGAGTCTACAATGAGCAGTTCTTC.

The chain is built from TRBV5-1 and TRBJ1-1; D perhaps matches TRBD1 (5 bases). This CDR3 has 16 residues. Per germline, CDR1 SGHRS and CDR2 YFSETQ. V lost 0 bases to trimming and J lost 0 bases, with 12 bases between them. CDR3 loop: CASSLARGWVNTEAFF. CDR3 DNA sequence: TGCGCCAGCAGCTTGGCTAGGGGATGGGTGAACACTGAAGCTTTCTTT.

This chain uses TRBV4-1 with TRBJ2-5; no clear D. CDR1 MGHRA and CDR2 YSYEKL come from the germline V gene. The CDR3 contains 16 residues. Trimming took 6 bases from V and 1 from J, leaving 18 bases between them. For the CDR3, the DNA is TGCGCCAGCAGACGAGCCCCGGGCTATCCCCAAGAGACCCAGTACTTC. Its translation: CASRRAPGYPQETQYF.

The table lists this clonotype with a few counts. The V call is TRBV5-1, the J call TRBJ2-2, with TRBD2 identical over 12 bases. The germline V gene encodes CDR1 SGHRS and CDR2 YFSETQ. Trimming removed 7 bases from V and 5 bases from J; junction bases left unmatched: 3. This CDR3 has 14 amino acids. CDR3 DNA sequence: TGCGCCAGCCGGACTAGCGGGATTACCGGGGAGCTGTTTTTT. This sequence encodes CASRTSGITGELFF.

This clonotype showed up just a few times. The chain has TRBV12-3 or TRBV12-4 and TRBJ1-5; the D is unclear. The CDR3 consists of 16 residues. Trimming took off 3 bases at V and 1 base at J, with 13 bases between the two ends. The CDR3: CASSFLVGMSNQPQHF. The CDR3 nucleotides are TGTGCCAGCAGTTTCCTCGTGGGAATGAGCAATCAGCCCCAGCATTTT.

This chain joins TRBV12-3 or TRBV12-4 and TRBJ1-2; a possible D gene is TRBD1 (5 bases). With 5 bases removed from V and 4 bases from J, the gap between germline ends came to 17 bases. The CDR3 is 15 residues long. For the CDR3, the DNA is TGTGCCAGCAGTCTCCAGGGTGGAGTTGGCTATGGCTACACCTTC. Protein: CASSLQGGVGYGYTF.

This chain uses TRBV7-9 with TRBJ1-2, with no clear D. The CDR3 contains 12 residues. Germline V gene sequence: CDR1 SEHNR, CDR2 FQNEAQ (reference sequence). Trimming shortened V by 2 bases and J by 4 bases, and 5 bases separated the two germline ends. CDR3 protein: CASSLLSYGYTF. CDR3 coding DNA: TGTGCCAGCAGCTTACTGAGCTATGGCTACACCTTC.

This rearrangement joins TRBV6-6 to TRBJ2-5; a possible D gene is TRBD1 (6 bases). The CDR3 extends over 15 amino acids. Trimming stripped 2 bases from V and 1 base from J, with 11 bases between. Germline V gene lookup returns CDR1 MNHNY and CDR2 SVGAGI (reference sequence). The CDR3 sequence: CASSYIGRGQETQYF. CDR3 bases: TGTGCCAGCAGTTACATCGGCAGGGGCCAAGAGACCCAGTACTTC.